These 27 T cell receptor beta chains came from one sample sequenced in a study of T cells in Graves' hyperthyroidism and ophthalmopathy. Amplification targeted TCR beta CDR3 regions from RNA transcripts. The HTBI primer set served for first-round RT-PCR of the TCR CDR3. TCRdb re-derived calls from the multiplex PCR reads in MiXCR, one entry per CDR3 protein. The sample carries 300,000 to 350,000 distinct CDR3 sequences, around 18% recorded once. Specimen: blood. These receptors were obtained from a woman aged 40 to 50 with Graves' ophthalmopathy.

This clonotype has a count of ten or more. The chain uses TRBV19 and TRBJ1-1; D is unclear. From germline, CDR1 is LNHDA and CDR2 SQIVND (reference sequence). The CDR3 spans 12 residues. V was shortened by 7 bases and J by 4 bases, with 10 bases between the two germline ends. CDR3 bases: TGTGCCAGTAATGAGGGTATCACTGAAGCTTTCTTT. It is translated as CASNEGITEAFF.

The chain links TRBV7-2 to TRBJ1-1; 8 bases match TRBD1. The CDR3 runs 15 residues. Germline CDR1 is SGHTA and CDR2 is FQGNSA. The J segment lost 0 bases and the V segment lost 8 bases, leaving 8 bases of the junction unmatched. This CDR3 is CASGRQGTMNTEAFF. The CDR3 DNA reads as TGTGCCAGCGGACGACAGGGGACCATGAACACTGAAGCTTTCTTT. The full variable domain, in which reference TRBV7-2 and TRBJ1-1 provide the parts outside the CDR3, is GAGVSQSPSNKVTEKGKDVELRCDPISGHTALYWYRQSLGQGLEFLIYFQGNSAPDKSGLPSDRFSAERTGGSVSTLTIQRTQQEDSAVYLCASGRQGTMNTEAFFGQGTRLTVV.

This clonotype was seen many times. V is TRBV19 and J is TRBJ2-7, with D uncertain. The CDR3 sequence is 13 residues long. The germline gives CDR1 LNHDA, CDR2 SQIVND (reference sequence). The V and J ends lost 3 bases and 5 bases respectively, with 11 bases between them. The CDR3 DNA is TGTGCCAGTAGTATGGGCGGAAGAAACGAGCAGTACTTC. Protein: CASSMGGRNEQYF. Full variable domain (rest looked up from reference TRBV19 and TRBJ2-7): DGGITQSPKYLFRKEGQNVTLSCEQNLNHDAMYWYRQDPGQGLRLIYYSQIVNDFQKGDIAEGYSVSREKKESFPLTVTSAQKNPTAFYLCASSMGGRNEQYFGPGTRLTVT.

This clonotype was detected ten times or more. V is TRBV5-1 and J is TRBJ1-5, with D possibly being TRBD1 (6 bases). CDR1 and CDR2 from the germline V gene are SGHRS and YFSETQ. The V and J ends lost 4 bases and 5 bases respectively, with 16 bases between them. The length of the CDR3 is 15 residues. The DNA for the CDR3 is TGCGCCAGCAGCGTTGCCGGGACATCCTATCAGCCCCAGCATTTT. Its translation is CASSVAGTSYQPQHF.

V gene TRBV15 combines with J gene TRBJ2-7; D gene ambiguous. The germline gives CDR1 LNHNV, CDR2 YYDKDF (reference sequence). Trimming cost V 3 bases and J 2 bases, with 2 bases left between them. CDR3 length: 11 residues. CDR3 in amino acids: CATSSAYEQYF. CDR3 nucleotides: TGTGCCACCAGCAGTGCCTACGAGCAGTACTTC.

Ten or more counts support this clonotype. This sequence joins TRBV27 and TRBJ1-2; 7 nucleotides match TRBD1. Per germline, CDR1 MNHEY and CDR2 SMNVEV (reference sequence). The ends lost 3 bases at V and 4 bases at J; junction bases unmatched: 8. This CDR3 has 15 amino acids. The CDR3 coding sequence is TGTGCCAGCAGTTTGCAGGGGGGGGTCTTCTATGGCTACACCTTC. It specifies CASSLQGGVFYGYTF.

This clonotype was counted ten times or more. V usage is TRBV30 and J usage is TRBJ1-3, with a tentative D call TRBD1 (6 bases). Germline assignment: CDR1 GTSNPN and CDR2 SVGIG (reference sequence). V gave up 5 bases and J gave up 0 bases, with 11 bases separating them. This CDR3 has 14 residues. The CDR3: CAWFGQSSGNTIYF. CDR3 in DNA: TGTGCCTGGTTTGGACAGTCCTCTGGAAACACCATATATTTT.

This clonotype was detected ten times or more. CDR3 in amino acids: CASSLGQGIDTQYF. CDR3 sequence (DNA): TGTGCCAGCAGTTTGGGACAGGGTATAGATACGCAGTATTTT. The gene calls are TRBV27 and TRBJ2-3, with 9 bases that match TRBD1. J lost 5 bases, V lost 3 bases, and 3 bases had no gene match. Germline assignment: CDR1 MNHEY and CDR2 SMNVEV (reference sequence). The CDR3 contains 14 residues.

There are many counts of this clonotype. The rearrangement uses TRBV30 and TRBJ1-2; D not certain. Germline CDR1 and CDR2: GTSNPN and SVGIG (reference sequence). This CDR3 comprises 14 residues. The V gene lost 5 bases and the J gene lost 2 bases, with 15 bases spanning the gap. CDR3 DNA sequence: TGTGCCTGGGAGTATGGCAGGAGAAACTATGGCTACACCTTC. The encoded protein is CAWEYGRRNYGYTF.

The J gene is TRBJ1-5, the V gene TRBV12-3 or TRBV12-4, with D uncertain. The CDR3 consists of 18 residues. The ends were cut back, 1 base at V and 0 bases at J, with 16 bases in the middle. In DNA form, the CDR3 reads TGTGCCAGCAGTTTAGAGATCGGAGGGCGGGGTAGCAATCAGCCCCAGCATTTT. Protein product: CASSLEIGGRGSNQPQHF.

This clonotype was observed at least ten times. The chain links TRBV14 to TRBJ2-7; a weak D match, TRBD2 (5 bases). The CDR3 runs to 13 residues. V was pared by 4 bases and J by 2 bases, with 9 bases between. From germline, CDR1 is SGHDN and CDR2 FVKESK. CDR3: CASSPSGAYEQYF. CDR3 nucleotides: TGTGCCAGCAGCCCCAGCGGAGCCTACGAGCAGTACTTC.

This clonotype was counted at least ten times. The chain combines TRBV6-5 with TRBJ1-1; the D gene is possibly TRBD1 (6 bases). The CDR3 is 14 amino acids. Germline CDR1 and CDR2: MNHEY and SVGAGI. Trimming shortened V by 6 bases and J by 4 bases, and 15 bases separated the two germline ends. The DNA for the CDR3 is TGTGCCAGCAGGTTAGGGGGAAGGGGCACTGAAGCTTTCTTT. Its protein is CASRLGGRGTEAFF.

The rearrangement joins TRBV5-5 to TRBJ2-2; possible D gene TRBD2, 6 bases. The length of the CDR3 is 15 residues. V dropped 1 base and J dropped 4 bases, with 11 bases sitting between them. Germline loops: CDR1 SGHKS, CDR2 YYEKEE (reference sequence). The CDR3 nucleotides read TGTGCCAGCAGCTTGTTGCGGGATTCCACCGGGGAGCTGTTTTTT. This encodes CASSLLRDSTGELFF.

The table lists this clonotype with many counts. V gene TRBV6-1 combines with J gene TRBJ2-7; a possible D gene is TRBD2 (6 bases). Germline-derived CDR1 and CDR2 are MNHNS and SASEGT. The CDR3 is 15 amino acids. V was clipped by 4 bases and J by 4 bases, with 17 bases between them. CDR3 residues: CASSALAGGEYEQYF. CDR3 bases: TGTGCCAGCAGTGCTTTAGCCGGAGGGGAGTACGAGCAGTACTTC.

This clonotype was counted at least ten times. DNA of the CDR3: TGTGCCAGCAGTTTCCAGGGGGCTCCGAACACTGAAGCTTTCTTT. It translates to CASSFQGAPNTEAFF. The rearrangement links TRBV7-3 to TRBJ1-1, with 8 positions matching TRBD1. This CDR3 has 15 amino acids. CDR1 is SGHTA, CDR2 FQGTGA, per germline. The junction had 7 bases not matched to a gene; V was cut back by 6 bases and J by 1 base.

This clonotype was picked up many times. The rearrangement links TRBV29-1 to TRBJ1-1, with D unresolved. Germline assignment: CDR1 SQVTM and CDR2 ANQGSEA. The CDR3 sequence is 13 residues long. V lost 2 bases to trimming and J lost 2 bases, with 9 bases between them. The chain's CDR3 is CSVELDVNTEAFF. The CDR3 region has the DNA TGCAGCGTTGAACTAGACGTTAACACTGAAGCTTTCTTT.

This clonotype showed up many times. One end of the junction fails to match germline, which may point to a read error. The genes are TRBV6-2 or TRBV6-3 and TRBJ2-5, with D uncertain. The CDR3 length is 11 residues. Germline-derived CDR1 and CDR2 are MNHEY and SVGEGT. CDR3 protein: CASSYEVELNF. In DNA, the CDR3 is TGTGCCAGCAGTTATGAGGTTGAACTAAACTTC.

This sequence joins TRBV12-3 or TRBV12-4 and TRBJ1-3; D gene ambiguous. This CDR3 region has 13 residues. V was trimmed by 2 bases and J by 4 bases, leaving 6 bases between them. The CDR3 DNA reads TGTGCCAGCAGTTTACGTCAAGGAAACACCATATATTTT. Translation: CASSLRQGNTIYF.

The rearrangement joins TRBV2 to TRBJ2-7, with 9 bases lining up with TRBD2. Germline trimming cut 3 bases from V and 2 bases from J; bases unmatched to any gene: 5. The CDR3 runs 15 residues. Germline CDR1 is SNHLY and CDR2 is FYNNEI. The CDR3 region is CASSELSSGTYEQYF. The CDR3 DNA reads TGTGCCAGCAGTGAGTTGTCTAGCGGGACCTACGAGCAGTACTTC.

The CDR3 here is CASSRSLPYEQYF. For the CDR3, the DNA is TGTGCCAGCAGCCGCAGCTTGCCCTACGAGCAGTACTTC. The chain recombines TRBV27 with TRBJ2-7; D gene uncertain. The CDR3 is made up of 13 amino acids. Trimming took 6 bases from V and 2 from J, leaving 11 bases between them. Germline V gene data show CDR1 as MNHEY and CDR2 as SMNVEV (reference sequence).

This clonotype was observed many times. The chain couples TRBV30 to TRBJ2-7; D could derive from TRBD1 or TRBD2 (5 bases each). CDR1 and CDR2 (germline): GTSNPN, SVGIG (reference sequence). The CDR3 contains 16 residues. The V end was cut by 4 bases, the J end by 0 bases, with 19 bases between. CDR3 amino acids: CAWKGRGDASSYEQYF. CDR3 coding DNA: TGTGCCTGGAAAGGTCGAGGGGACGCGAGCTCCTACGAGCAGTACTTC.

In its sample, this clonotype was seen many times. A read error may explain this, as a much larger clone is one base away. J is TRBJ1-5 and V is TRBV10-1; no firm D call. The V and J ends lost 2 bases and 10 bases respectively, with 18 bases between them. This CDR3 contains 15 residues. In germline, CDR1 is WNHNN, CDR2 SYGVQD (reference sequence). The CDR3 protein is CASSEPDTGKEPQHF. The CDR3 bases are TGCGCCAGCAGTGAGCCAGACACGGGGAAGGAACCCCAGCATTTT.

This clonotype was seen at least ten times. The rearrangement uses TRBV29-1 and TRBJ2-5, with 9 bases identical to TRBD2. In germline, CDR1 is SQVTM, CDR2 ANQGSEA. This CDR3 spans 17 amino acids. After removal of 3 bases from V and 7 bases from J, the junction contained 18 bases not matched to a gene. The CDR3 DNA reads as TGCAGCGTTGACAAACTAGCGGGCCACTCCCGGGAGGGGACCCAGTACTTC. Its translation: CSVDKLAGHSREGTQYF.

This clonotype was seen more than once but under ten times. The J gene is TRBJ2-5, the V gene TRBV19; 9 nucleotides line up with TRBD2. In germline, CDR1 is LNHDA, CDR2 SQIVND (reference sequence). This CDR3 is 16 amino acids long. Losses at the gene ends were 3 bases for V and 7 bases for J; bases not matched to a gene: 12. For the CDR3, the DNA is TGTGCCAGTAGTATGCGTAGCGGGAGAGGGAGAAGGACCCAGTACTTC. Translation: CASSMRSGRGRRTQYF.

This clonotype was detected a few times. CDR3 sequence: CASSIDRLTEAFF. CDR3 in DNA: TGTGCCAGTAGCATCGACAGGTTAACTGAAGCTTTCTTT. This chain uses TRBV19 with TRBJ1-1; the D gene is possibly TRBD1 (6 bases). Trimming took off 6 bases at V and 5 bases at J, with 13 bases between the two ends. Germline V CDR1 and CDR2: LNHDA, SQIVND (reference sequence). The CDR3 length is 13 residues.

V is TRBV5-1 and J is TRBJ2-2; 7 bases match TRBD1. Germline V lookup: CDR1 SGHRS, CDR2 YFSETQ. The CDR3 contains 14 residues. V was clipped by 5 bases and J by 2 bases; unmatched bases: 3. CDR3 in DNA: TGCGCCAGCAGAGGGACAGTTAACACCGGGGAGCTGTTTTTT. Its translation: CASRGTVNTGELFF.

In this sample, this clonotype turned up many times. A clone one base away is much larger, so this may be a read error. V usage is TRBV28 and J usage is TRBJ1-2, with 9 bases fitting TRBD1. J lost 6 bases, V lost 6 bases, and 5 bases had no gene match. The germline CDR1 and CDR2 sequences are MDHEN and SYDVKM. This CDR3 is 13 amino acids long. CDR3 bases: TGTGCCAGCAGGAACCGGGACAGGGATGGCTACACCTTC. Translation: CASRNRDRDGYTF.